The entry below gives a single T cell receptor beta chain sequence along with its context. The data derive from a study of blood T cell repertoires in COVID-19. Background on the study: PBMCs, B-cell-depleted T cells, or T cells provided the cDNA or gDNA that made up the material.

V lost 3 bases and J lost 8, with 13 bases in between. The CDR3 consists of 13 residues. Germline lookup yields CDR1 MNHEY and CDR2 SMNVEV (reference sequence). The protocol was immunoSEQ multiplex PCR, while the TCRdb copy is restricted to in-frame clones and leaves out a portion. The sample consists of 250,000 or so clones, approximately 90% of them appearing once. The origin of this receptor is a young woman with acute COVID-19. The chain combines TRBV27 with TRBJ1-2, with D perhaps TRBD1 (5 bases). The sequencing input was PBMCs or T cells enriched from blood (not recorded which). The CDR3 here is CASSFRQTEGYTF. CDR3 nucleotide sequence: TGTGCCAGCAGTTTCCGACAGACGGAAGGCTACACCTTC.